This TCR beta chain was recorded in a study of blood T cells in healthy people across ages. Across the study: About one barcoded beta molecule per two T cells came from capture by template switching. Study-wide results and limits: Diversity estimates from one million T cells were considered underestimates.

Donor samples were obtained from healthy Caucasian individuals from Russia, aged about 6 to 95. Primed by a sample-barcoded 5' primer and a J-beta primer mix, a second PCR proceeded for about 6 to 12 cycles. Samples each returned at least 2.5 million CDR3-containing paired-end reads. TCRdb processed the 5' RACE reads anew with MiXCR; each CDR3 protein has one entry. Counted here are about 1.1 million distinct CDR3 sequences, 35% to 40% occurring once; the ten biggest clones make up around 12%. The germline V gene has CDR1 SQVTM and CDR2 ANQGSEA. Trimming removed 5 bases at V and 5 bases at J, with 6 bases between. CDR3 length: 10 residues. This clonotype was found a few times. Its antigen remains unknown.

This TCR derives from a man between 18 and 35 years old in good health. Sample: blood. The gene calls are TRBV29-1 and TRBJ1-1; D is unclear. CDR3 residues: CSVSETEAFF. CDR3 nucleotide sequence: TGCAGCGTTTCGGAGACTGAAGCTTTCTTT.